A selection of T cell receptor beta chains follows, all from one sample in a study of control samples from healthy donors and cancer patients. Repertoires were generated with immunoSEQ multiplex PCR, while TCRdb's copy carries only in-frame clones and drops some. The sample yields tens of thousands of clones, 65% to 85% seen once. Sequenced: PBMCs. Source of these receptors: a woman aged 60 to 75 with lung cancer. The CDR3 runs from the conserved cysteine through the conserved F or W. Fields, in order: clone size, J gene, V gene, D gene, CDR3 protein, CDR3 DNA. D genes are given only for firm matches. Rows give clone size only sometimes, using once, few, many, or a class for an expanded clone.

NA,TRBJ2-7,TRBV21-1,NA,CASSNPKSCSYEQYF,TGTGCCAGCAGCAATCCCAAATCCTGCTCCTACGAGCAGTACTTC
NA,TRBJ1-2,TRBV19,NA,CASTRTNGGGYTF,TGTGCCAGTACCCGGACAAATGGAGGGGGCTACACCTTC
NA,TRBJ1-2,TRBV6-5,NA,CASRAAYNYGYTF,TGTGCCAGCAGAGCAGCTTATAACTATGGCTACACCTTC
NA,TRBJ1-2,TRBV19,TRBD1,CATNAGGDRAYGYTF,TGTGCCACCAATGCGGGTGGGGACAGGGCCTATGGCTACACCTTC
NA,TRBJ2-5,TRBV5-1,NA,CASSSGTGGSPSGRETQYF,TGCGCCAGCAGTTCCGGGACAGGGGGCTCCCCTAGCGGGAGGGAGACCCAGTACTTC
few,TRBJ1-3,TRBV10-3,TRBD1,CAISEERGPGNTIYF,TGTGCCATCAGTGAGGAAAGGGGGCCTGGAAACACCATATATTTT
medium-sized,TRBJ2-3,TRBV5-4,NA,CASSSSDTRDTQYF,TGTGCCAGCAGCTCGAGCGATACAAGAGATACGCAGTATTTT
NA,TRBJ1-4,TRBV10-3,NA,CAISGVKDDEKLFF,TGTGCCATCAGTGGGGTTAAGGATGATGAAAAACTGTTTTTT
NA,TRBJ1-2,TRBV20-1,NA,CSAEQNYGYTF,TGCAGTGCCGAACAGAACTATGGCTACACCTTC
NA,TRBJ1-5,TRBV5-1,NA,CASSLAGNSNQPQHF,TGCGCCAGCAGCTTGGCCGGGAATAGCAATCAGCCCCAGCATTTT
NA,TRBJ1-4,TRBV6-1,NA,CASSEGVFATNEKLFF,TGTGCCAGCAGTGAGGGGGTCTTTGCAACTAATGAAAAACTGTTTTTT
NA,TRBJ2-3,TRBV6-5,TRBD2,CASSYSVAGFTDTQYF,TGTGCCAGCAGTTACTCGGTAGCGGGGTTCACAGATACGCAGTATTTT
NA,TRBJ1-5,TRBV27,NA,CASSFLVGGNQPQHF,TGTGCCAGCAGTTTCTTGGTTGGGGGCAATCAGCCCCAGCATTTT
NA,TRBJ2-6,TRBV19,TRBD1,CASREGQGAFSGANVLTF,TGTGCCAGTAGGGAAGGACAGGGGGCATTTTCTGGGGCCAACGTCCTGACTTTC
NA,TRBJ1-4,TRBV5-1,TRBD1,CASSLTGGGEKLFF,TGCGCCAGCAGCCTGACAGGGGGCGGGGAAAAACTGTTTTTT
NA,TRBJ1-1,TRBV3-1/TRBV3-2,NA,CASSSGTLITEAFF,TGTGCCAGCAGCTCCGGGACACTTATCACTGAAGCTTTCTTT
NA,TRBJ1-1,TRBV5-1,TRBD1,CASSLSGGTEAFF,TGCGCCAGCAGCTTGTCAGGGGGCACTGAAGCTTTCTTT
NA,TRBJ2-5,TRBV12-3/TRBV12-4,NA,CASSGGPQETQYF,TGTGCCAGCAGTGGGGGTCCCCAAGAGACCCAGTACTTC
few,TRBJ1-1,TRBV2,NA,CATTPTEAFF,TGTGCCACCACTCCCACTGAAGCTTTCTTT
NA,TRBJ1-1,TRBV7-2,NA,CASNLGLSFGAFF,TGTGCCAGCAACTTGGGACTGTCTTTTGGAGCTTTCTTT
NA,TRBJ1-6,TRBV6-5,NA,CASSSQNHNSPLHF,TGTGCCAGCAGTTCGCAGAATCATAATTCACCCCTCCACTTT
once,TRBJ1-1,TRBV29-1,TRBD1,CSVDQTGTTEAFF,TGCAGCGTGGACCAGACAGGGACGACTGAAGCTTTCTTT
NA,TRBJ1-2,TRBV5-4,NA,CASSSRTGSNYGYTF,TGTGCCAGCAGCTCTCGAACAGGTTCTAACTATGGCTACACCTTC
NA,TRBJ2-3,TRBV11-2,TRBD2,CASSLWSGGDTQYF,TGTGCCAGCAGCCTTTGGAGCGGGGGAGATACGCAGTATTTT
NA,TRBJ1-3,TRBV29-1,NA,CSGLDTGNTIYF,TGCAGCGGTTTAGATACCGGAAACACCATATATTTT
NA,TRBJ2-3,TRBV6-5,NA,CASRRLRMADTQYF,TGTGCCAGCAGGAGGCTTCGTATGGCAGATACGCAGTATTTT
few,TRBJ2-7,TRBV6-5,TRBD2,CASSYSTSGSYEQYF,TGTGCCAGCAGTTACTCGACTAGCGGCTCCTACGAGCAGTACTTC
NA,TRBJ1-3,TRBV29-1,NA,CSVVSAVGNTIYF,TGCAGCGTTGTTTCAGCCGTCGGAAACACCATATATTTT
NA,TRBJ1-4,TRBV7-9,NA,CASSLTEKLFF,TGTGCCAGCAGCTTGACTGAAAAACTGTTTTTT
NA,TRBJ1-6,TRBV19,NA,CASRGGHDAYNSPLHF,TGTGCCAGTAGGGGGGGACATGATGCTTATAATTCACCCCTCCACTTT
NA,TRBJ1-1,TRBV6-5,NA,CASSPLLQGLRKAFF,TGTGCCAGCAGTCCACTCCTACAGGGCTTGAGGAAAGCTTTCTTT
once,TRBJ2-1,TRBV14,NA,CASSPDYNEQFF,TGTGCCAGCAGCCCAGATTACAATGAGCAGTTCTTC
NA,TRBJ1-1,TRBV3-1/TRBV3-2,NA,CASSQDARRASEAFF,TGTGCCAGCAGCCAAGATGCCCGGAGGGCCTCGGAAGCTTTCTTT
NA,TRBJ1-5,TRBV7-9,TRBD1,CASSNNRDRDQPQHF,TGTGCCAGCAGCAATAACCGGGACAGGGATCAGCCCCAGCATTTT